Listed here are 9 T cell receptor beta chains from one sample, sequenced in a study of CD8+ T cells in alopecia areata. RNA extraction and reverse transcription yielded cDNA as sequencing template. The assay was immunoSEQ multiplex PCR, and TCRdb's table has in-frame clones only and misses some. The table has about 140,000 clones, around 87% seen once. Described treatment: oral pan-JAK inhibitor, 5-10 mg twice daily. Sequenced here: CD8+ T cells sorted from blood, sampled at week 4, from a patient treated with tofacitinib. These receptors originate from a human donor with alopecia areata.

This sequence joins TRBV29-1 and TRBJ2-1; D unresolved. Germline V gene lookup returns CDR1 SQVTM and CDR2 ANQGSEA. Trimming shortened V by 0 bases and J by 10 bases, and 19 bases separated the two germline ends. This CDR3 has 15 amino acids. The CDR3 DNA reads TGCAGCGTTGAAGACCCGTGGTCTACACACCGGGAGCAGTTCTTC. This codes for CSVEDPWSTHREQFF.

The rearrangement joins TRBV5-4 to TRBJ2-3; D not resolved. V was clipped by 0 bases and J by 5 bases, with 7 bases between them. Germline assignment: CDR1 SGHNT and CDR2 YYREEE (reference sequence). There are 13 residues in the CDR3. The CDR3 nucleotides read TGTGCCAGCAGCTTGGTCGTGGGAGATACGCAGTATTTT. This sequence encodes CASSLVVGDTQYF.

This chain uses TRBV4-1 with TRBJ2-7, with a tentative D call TRBD1 (7 bases). CDR1 and CDR2 from the germline V gene are MGHRA and YSYEKL. This CDR3 comprises 16 residues. V lost 3 bases and J 2 bases, leaving 17 bases between the germline ends. This chain's CDR3 is CASSHVGQGGTYEQYF. CDR3 nucleotides: TGCGCCAGCAGCCACGTGGGTCAGGGGGGAACCTACGAGCAGTACTTC.

The chain recombines TRBV6-4 with TRBJ1-5; D gene uncertain. CDR1 is MRHNA, CDR2 SNTAGT, per germline. V dropped 5 bases and J dropped 6 bases, with 5 bases sitting between them. The CDR3 has 11 amino acids. CDR3 DNA: TGTGCCAGCAGTTCGGGTCAGCCCCAGCATTTT. It specifies CASSSGQPQHF.

The chain links TRBV7-9 to TRBJ2-7, with D hard to call. The CDR3 sequence is 13 residues long. V was trimmed by 0 bases and J by 2 bases, leaving 5 bases between them. Germline V gives CDR1 SEHNR, CDR2 FQNEAQ (reference sequence). CDR3 loop: CASSLATTYEQYF. The CDR3 DNA follows: TGTGCCAGCAGCTTAGCGACGACCTACGAGCAGTACTTC.

The genes are TRBV7-8 and TRBJ2-1, with 8 positions matching TRBD1. J lost 1 base, V lost 2 bases, and 1 base had no gene match. Germline values: CDR1 SGHVS, CDR2 FQNEAQ. This CDR3 spans 15 amino acids. As DNA, the CDR3 is TGTGCCAGCAGCTTACAGGGGGCGTCCTACAATGAGCAGTTCTTC. It specifies CASSLQGASYNEQFF.

The chain recombines TRBV7-6 with TRBJ2-7, with 7 bases fitting TRBD1. The CDR3 is 14 residues long. Germline assignment: CDR1 SGHVS and CDR2 FNYEAQ. Trimming removed 1 base from V and 5 bases from J; junction bases left unmatched: 5. CDR3 sequence reads: CASSLGLGTDEQYF. CDR3 nucleotide sequence: TGTGCCAGCAGCTTAGGTTTAGGGACAGACGAGCAGTACTTC.

The V gene is TRBV5-6, the J gene TRBJ2-1, with D maybe TRBD1 (5 bases). This CDR3 has 16 amino acids. Germline lookup yields CDR1 SGHDT and CDR2 YYEEEE. Deletions cut 4 bases from V and 2 bases from J, with 16 bases between. In nucleotides, the CDR3 is TGTGCCAGCAGCGGTGTATCTGGACAAACCTACAATGAGCAGTTCTTC. Encoded protein: CASSGVSGQTYNEQFF.

The chain couples TRBV7-6 to TRBJ1-1, with TRBD1 matching over 8 bases. Trimming at V came to 5 bases and at J to 0 bases, leaving 5 bases not matched to a gene. Per the germline V gene, CDR1 is SGHVS and CDR2 is FNYEAQ. The CDR3 is made up of 15 amino acids. CDR3 residues: CASSSRQGMNTEAFF. The CDR3 nucleotides are TGTGCCAGCAGCAGTCGACAGGGGATGAACACTGAAGCTTTCTTT.